Listed here are 14 T cell receptor beta chains from one sample, sequenced in a study of T cells in Graves' hyperthyroidism and ophthalmopathy. TCR beta CDR3 region amplification was performed from RNA transcripts. A first-round RT-PCR of the TCR CDR3 used the HTBI primer set. TCRdb processed the multiplex PCR reads anew with MiXCR; each CDR3 protein has one entry. Among 350,000 to 450,000 distinct CDR3 sequences listed, more than 13% were seen once. Sequencing input: blood. The receptor set was obtained from a man between 50 and 59 years old with Graves' ophthalmopathy.

This clonotype was seen many times. This chain links TRBV27 with TRBJ1-2, with 8 bases identical to TRBD1. After removal of 3 bases from V and 4 bases from J, the junction contained 4 bases not matched to a gene. This CDR3 spans 14 amino acids. CDR1 and CDR2 from the germline V gene are MNHEY and SMNVEV (reference sequence). The CDR3 region has the DNA TGTGCCAGCAGTTTGGCAGGGGGCAGCTATGGCTACACCTTC. This encodes CASSLAGGSYGYTF.

The rearrangement joins TRBV15 to TRBJ2-6, with TRBD1 identical over 7 bases. Trimming at V came to 5 bases and at J to 0 bases, leaving 16 bases not matched to a gene. This CDR3 has 20 amino acids. CDR1 is LNHNV, CDR2 YYDKDF, per germline (reference sequence). CDR3 residues: CATSQGPFRTGLSGANVLTF. The CDR3 nucleotides are TGTGCCACCAGCCAGGGACCGTTCAGGACAGGCCTCTCTGGGGCCAACGTCCTGACTTTC.

Many counts were recorded for this clonotype. The rearrangement joins TRBV9 to TRBJ2-1; possible D gene TRBD2, 6 bases. The germline V gene encodes CDR1 SGDLS and CDR2 YYNGEE. The V gene lost 0 bases and the J gene lost 0 bases, with 10 bases spanning the gap. This CDR3 region has 16 residues. The CDR3: CASSVGSAGSYNEQFF. For the CDR3, the DNA is TGTGCCAGCAGCGTAGGCTCAGCGGGCTCCTACAATGAGCAGTTCTTC. Combining the CDR3 with reference TRBV9 and TRBJ2-1 gives the whole variable domain DSGVTQTPKHLITATGQRVTLRCSPRSGDLSVYWYQQSLDQGLQFLIQYYNGEERAKGNILERFSAQQFPDLHSELNLSSLELGDSALYFCASSVGSAGSYNEQFFGPGTRLTVL.

The sample holds many counts of this clonotype. The chain couples TRBV20-1 to TRBJ1-5, with D tentatively TRBD1 (5 bases). From germline, CDR1 is DFQATT and CDR2 SNEGSKA (reference sequence). The CDR3 runs to 14 residues. Trimming took off 3 bases at V and 1 base at J, with 10 bases between the two ends. The CDR3 reads CSASAGGSNQPQHF. CDR3 bases: TGCAGTGCTAGTGCCGGGGGAAGCAATCAGCCCCAGCATTTT.

This clonotype was counted at least ten times. The chain combines TRBV30 with TRBJ2-7; 10 bases match TRBD2. Germline CDR1 GTSNPN, CDR2 SVGIG (reference sequence). V gave up 3 bases and J gave up 2 bases; unmatched junction bases: 1. The CDR3 runs 13 residues. The CDR3 loop reads CAWSGLAAYEQYF. Here the CDR3 DNA reads TGTGCCTGGAGCGGACTAGCGGCCTACGAGCAGTACTTC.

This clonotype was counted between two and nine times. The chain carries TRBV15 and TRBJ2-7, with D possibly matching TRBD1 (5 bases). The CDR3 has 12 residues. The germline gives CDR1 LNHNV, CDR2 YYDKDF (reference sequence). V was trimmed by 8 bases and J by 1 base, leaving 9 bases between them. CDR3 region: CATSDKSYEQYF. The CDR3 DNA sequence: TGTGCCACCTCGGACAAGTCCTACGAGCAGTACTTC.

This clonotype was seen once. It may be a read error: a sequence one base away is much more abundant. The chain couples TRBV12-3 or TRBV12-4 to TRBJ1-2, with 8 bases aligning to TRBD1. The CDR3 is 13 residues long. Unmatched junction bases numbered 10, after V lost 8 bases and J lost 8 bases. In nucleotides, the CDR3 is TGTGCCAGCGGCGTGGACAGGGTGGGCGGCTACACCTTC. This translates into CASGVDRVGGYTF.

In its sample, this clonotype was seen a few times. The V gene is TRBV12-3 or TRBV12-4, the J gene TRBJ2-2, with TRBD1 identical over 8 bases. V lost 3 bases and J lost 9; bases outside the gene matches: 6. The CDR3 sequence is 14 residues long. CDR3 amino acids: CASSLDRDIRELFF. In DNA, the CDR3 is TGTGCCAGCAGTTTGGACAGGGATATCAGGGAGCTGTTTTTT.

This clonotype showed up just a few times. The junction does not match germline at one end; this may be a read error. The V gene is TRBV7-7, the J gene TRBJ1-1; no clear D. The length of the CDR3 is 13 residues. The germline V gene has CDR1 SSHAT and CDR2 FNYEAQ (reference sequence). The CDR3, as DNA: TGTGCTAGCAGCTCGTACACGCAGTCAGTAGCTTTCTTT. Protein product: CASSSYTQSVAFF.

This chain uses TRBV5-4 with TRBJ2-3; 11 bases line up with TRBD2. With 0 bases clipped from V and 3 bases from J, the junction kept 9 bases outside the gene matches. The CDR3 runs 18 residues. The V gene's germline CDR1 is SGHNT and CDR2 YYREEE (reference sequence). CDR3 coding DNA: TGTGCCAGCAGCTTGGAGCCCGCTAGCGGGAGGAGGACAGATACGCAGTATTTT. It specifies CASSLEPASGRRTDTQYF.

This clonotype was counted at least ten times. The chain uses TRBV20-1 and TRBJ2-7; D gene uncertain. The CDR3 has 10 amino acids. Germline CDR1 and CDR2: DFQATT and SNEGSKA (reference sequence). Trimming left V 4 bases short and J 4 bases short, with 5 bases between. As DNA, the CDR3 is TGCAGTGCTATGGAGTACGAGCAGTACTTC. This translates into CSAMEYEQYF.

This clonotype has more than one count but fewer than ten. The rearrangement uses TRBV7-9 and TRBJ1-4; maybe TRBD1 (6 bases). The CDR3 spans 17 residues. The V end was cut by 3 bases, the J end by 7 bases, with 21 bases between. Germline V gene lookup returns CDR1 SEHNR and CDR2 FQNEAQ (reference sequence). The CDR3 loop reads CASSFMGGASEGEKLFF. The CDR3 nucleotides are TGTGCCAGCAGCTTCATGGGGGGCGCGAGTGAAGGTGAAAAACTGTTTTTT. The complete variable domain, with remaining parts taken from reference TRBV7-9 and TRBJ1-4, reads DTGVSQNPRHKITKRGQNVTFRCDPISEHNRLYWYRQTLGQGPEFLTYFQNEAQLEKSRLLSDRFSAERPKGSFSTLEIQRTEQGDSAMYLCASSFMGGASEGEKLFFGSGTQLSVL.

This clonotype was counted many times. The genes are TRBV6-1 and TRBJ2-7; 12 bases match TRBD2. Germline V gene lookup returns CDR1 MNHNS and CDR2 SASEGT. Germline trimming cut 7 bases from V and 6 bases from J; bases unmatched to any gene: 7. The CDR3 loop spans 14 amino acids. The CDR3 sequence is CASKRLAGVGEQYF. As DNA, the CDR3 is TGTGCCAGCAAGCGACTAGCGGGAGTGGGCGAGCAGTACTTC.

In its sample, this clonotype was seen many times. The chain links TRBV27 to TRBJ1-5; the D is unclear. Trimming cost V 3 bases and J 10 bases, with 13 bases left between them. Germline V gene data show CDR1 as MNHEY and CDR2 as SMNVEV (reference sequence). The CDR3 length is 13 residues. DNA of the CDR3: TGTGCCAGCAGTTTGGAGAACTTTTCTCCCCAGCATTTT. Its protein product is CASSLENFSPQHF.